The TCR beta chain under discussion was sequenced for a study of T cells in Graves' hyperthyroidism and ophthalmopathy. Across the whole study: The authors collected peripheral blood at initial diagnosis, before any treatment. Study results and limitations: Ophthalmopathy, as predicted by the model, came a median roughly 6.8 months after the prediction.

RNA transcripts gave rise to amplified TCR beta CDR3 regions. First-round RT-PCR targeting the TCR CDR3 was performed with the HTBI primer set. MiXCR was run by TCRdb on the multiplex PCR reads, yielding one entry per CDR3 protein. The sample contains around 270,000 distinct CDR3 sequences, roughly a fifth of which appear only once. The CDR3 is 14 residues long. Trimming left V 4 bases short and J 7 bases short, with 16 bases between. CDR1 and CDR2 (germline): MGHRA, YSYEKL. This clonotype was seen only a few times. Its antigen is undetermined. The study left out patients who had uncontrolled infection, other autoimmune disease, pregnancy or lactation.

V gene TRBV4-1 combines with J gene TRBJ1-2; D perhaps matches TRBD1 (5 bases). Material for sequencing was blood. The origin of this receptor is a man aged 45-65 years with Graves' ophthalmopathy. The CDR3 here is CASSPWGGEGGYTF. CDR3 in DNA: TGCGCCAGCAGCCCTTGGGGGGGGGAGGGTGGCTACACCTTC.